This TCR beta chain is from a study of immune evolution from preneoplasia to lung adenocarcinoma. TCRdb's copy holds only in-frame clones and misses some; the assay was immunoSEQ multiplex PCR. The repertoire holds 6,500 to 8,500 clones, with approximately 79% as singletons. As for this clone: Its antigen is not known.

Patients had resection in Japan or China between about 2013 and 2018. Findings and limits, study-wide: Normal lung had highest clonality; later lesions appeared denser, more diverse.

This TCR came from a person aged 60-79 years with lung adenocarcinoma. The sample taken for sequencing was FFPE adjacent normal lung tissue.

CDR3 sequence reads: CASSQASSPAANYGYTF. The CDR3 DNA reads TGTGCCAGCAGCCAAGCAAGTTCACCCGCGGCTAACTATGGCTACACCTTC. This chain connects TRBV4-2 to TRBJ1-2; unclear D gene. The CDR3 is made up of 17 amino acids. The germline CDR1 and CDR2 sequences are LGHNA and YNFKEQ. Trimming removed 1 base from V and 0 bases from J, with 15 bases in between.